The rows below give T cell receptor beta chains drawn from one sample of a study of blood T cell repertoires in COVID-19. Sequencing used immunoSEQ multiplex PCR; TCRdb keeps in-frame clones, though not all of them. The sample yields more than 300,000 clones, about nine tenths seen once. The material sequenced was PBMCs or T cells enriched from blood (not recorded which). All receptors derive from a woman younger than 35 who had recovered from COVID-19. The CDR3 runs from the conserved cysteine through the conserved F or W. D genes are given only for firm matches. The size of a clone is reported for some rows only, either as once, few or many, or as a class for expanded clones.

v_gene,abundance,d_gene,j_gene,CDR3aa,CDR3nt
TRBV11-2,NA,NA,TRBJ2-7,CASSFSSEGTGEQYF,TGTGCCAGCAGCTTCAGCTCGGAGGGCACGGGAGAGCAGTACTTC
TRBV3-1/TRBV3-2,NA,NA,TRBJ1-1,CASTLEGLGRNTEAFF,TGTGCCAGCACCCTAGAGGGGTTGGGGAGAAACACTGAAGCTTTCTTT
TRBV7-2,NA,TRBD1,TRBJ2-2,CASSPRTGGFTTGELFF,TGTGCCAGCAGCCCTCGGACAGGGGGCTTCACGACCGGGGAGCTGTTTTTT
TRBV5-1,NA,TRBD2,TRBJ2-5,CASSLKLASGRLTETQYF,TGCGCCAGCAGCTTGAAATTGGCTAGCGGGAGATTAACAGAGACCCAGTACTTC
TRBV3-1/TRBV3-2,NA,TRBD2,TRBJ2-1,CASSHWTSGVHNEQFF,TGTGCCAGCAGCCACTGGACTAGCGGCGTCCACAATGAGCAGTTCTTC
TRBV30,NA,NA,TRBJ2-7,CAWRTASYEQYF,TGTGCCTGGAGGACAGCCTCCTACGAGCAGTACTTC
TRBV11-2,few,TRBD1,TRBJ1-1,CASSFGTANTEAFF,TGTGCCAGCAGCTTCGGGACAGCGAACACTGAAGCTTTCTTT
TRBV24-1,once,TRBD1,TRBJ1-4,CATSDRTGGPNEKLFF,TGTGCCACCAGTGATCGGACAGGGGGCCCTAATGAAAAACTGTTTTTT
TRBV28,NA,NA,TRBJ1-4,CASRSGAPNEKLFF,TGTGCCAGCCGGTCAGGGGCCCCTAATGAAAAACTGTTTTTT
TRBV2,NA,NA,TRBJ1-2,CASSEVAGEGYTF,TGTGCCAGCAGTGAAGTTGCAGGGGAGGGCTACACCTTC
TRBV28,NA,TRBD2,TRBJ2-5,CASSFGLAGGEWETQYF,TGTGCCAGCAGCTTCGGACTAGCGGGAGGGGAGTGGGAGACCCAGTACTTC
TRBV18,NA,NA,TRBJ2-7,CASSPAGYEQYF,TGTGCCAGCTCACCCGCAGGGTACGAGCAGTACTTC
TRBV30,NA,NA,TRBJ2-7,CAYAENSYEQYF,TGTGCCTACGCGGAGAACTCCTACGAGCAGTACTTC
TRBV2,NA,TRBD1,TRBJ1-4,CASSLLGTGGEKLFF,TGTGCCAGCAGCCTCTTAGGGACAGGTGGGGAAAAACTGTTTTTT
TRBV10-1,NA,TRBD1,TRBJ1-1,CASRTGQGNTEAFF,TGCGCCAGCAGAACCGGACAGGGGAACACTGAAGCTTTCTTT
TRBV10-1,few,NA,TRBJ2-3,CASSESISRDSIYF,TGCGCCAGCAGTGAGTCTATCTCCCGGGACTCCATTTATTTT
TRBV11-2,NA,NA,TRBJ1-2,CASSPIRQDNYGYTF,TGTGCCAGCAGCCCCATTCGACAGGATAACTATGGCTACACCTTC
TRBV7-2,few,NA,TRBJ2-7,CASSLEGGHSYEQYF,TGTGCCAGCAGCTTAGAGGGAGGCCACTCCTACGAGCAGTACTTC
TRBV7-9,NA,TRBD1,TRBJ2-1,CASNKQGAEPYNEQFF,TGTGCCAGCAACAAACAGGGGGCTGAACCCTACAATGAGCAGTTCTTC
TRBV5-4,NA,NA,TRBJ2-7,CASTSLGDTSYEQYF,TGTGCCAGCACCTCCTTGGGGGACACATCCTACGAGCAGTACTTC
TRBV30,NA,TRBD1,TRBJ2-3,CAWSVGTGSTDTQYF,TGTGCCTGGAGTGTAGGGACAGGGTCCACAGATACGCAGTATTTT
TRBV14,NA,TRBD2,TRBJ2-5,CASSPGLAFPETQYF,TGTGCCAGCAGCCCGGGACTAGCGTTCCCAGAGACCCAGTACTTC
TRBV5-8,NA,TRBD1,TRBJ2-1,CASSLGGQAPSVYNEQFF,TGTGCCAGCAGCTTGGGGGGACAGGCCCCTTCAGTATACAATGAGCAGTTCTTC
TRBV4-2,NA,NA,TRBJ1-5,CASSQEVGGQPQHF,TGTGCCAGCAGCCAAGAGGTAGGGGGACAGCCCCAGCATTTT
TRBV5-8,NA,NA,TRBJ1-2,CASSLANRAPYGYTF,TGTGCCAGCAGCTTGGCTAACAGGGCACCCTATGGCTACACCTTC
TRBV7-9,NA,NA,TRBJ1-2,CASSKWLSTGIPEYGYTF,TGTGCCAGCAGCAAGTGGTTAAGTACAGGGATTCCTGAATACGGCTACACCTTC
TRBV30,NA,TRBD2,TRBJ2-1,CAWMGTSGIMSYNEQFF,TGTGCCTGGATGGGGACTAGCGGGATAATGTCCTACAATGAGCAGTTCTTC
TRBV10-3,few,TRBD1,TRBJ1-2,CAIGQGHYGYTF,TGTGCCATCGGACAGGGGCACTATGGCTACACCTTC
TRBV2,once,NA,TRBJ1-2,CASRLIYGYTF,TGTGCCAGCCGGTTAATCTATGGCTACACCTTC
TRBV27,NA,NA,TRBJ2-7,CASSFPRGWDEQYF,TGTGCCAGCAGTTTTCCCAGGGGATGGGACGAGCAGTACTTC
TRBV2,NA,NA,TRBJ1-4,CASSEEWRAKLFF,TGTGCCAGCAGTGAAGAGTGGAGGGCCAAACTGTTTTTT
TRBV11-2,NA,NA,TRBJ1-6,CASSDERGAGSPLHF,TGTGCCAGCAGCGACGAACGGGGGGCGGGTTCACCCCTCCACTTT
TRBV18,NA,TRBD1,TRBJ1-3,CASSTGDGNTIYF,TGTGCCAGCTCAACAGGGGATGGAAACACCATATATTTT
TRBV30,NA,NA,TRBJ1-2,CAWSFYSQGFGYTF,TGTGCCTGGAGTTTCTACTCACAGGGATTCGGCTACACCTTC
TRBV23-1,NA,NA,TRBJ1-2,CARGRLCGYTF,TGCGCCAGGGGGCGGCTTTGTGGCTACACCTTC
TRBV4-2,NA,TRBD2,TRBJ2-6,CASSHVGLAERANVLTF,TGTGCCAGCAGCCATGTCGGACTAGCGGAGCGGGCCAACGTCCTGACTTTC
TRBV27,NA,TRBD1,TRBJ1-5,CASSAMGQLLNQPQHF,TGTGCCAGCAGTGCAATGGGACAGCTTCTTAATCAGCCCCAGCATTTT
TRBV6-1,NA,NA,TRBJ1-5,CASSEADRYSNQPQHF,TGTGCCAGCAGTGAAGCAGACAGATATAGCAATCAGCCCCAGCATTTT
TRBV4-1,NA,NA,TRBJ1-5,CASSQLWRALGNQPQHF,TGCGCCAGCAGCCAACTTTGGCGGGCTTTAGGCAATCAGCCCCAGCATTTT
TRBV6-5,NA,NA,TRBJ1-1,CASSYRESEAFF,TGTGCCAGCAGTTACAGGGAGAGTGAAGCTTTCTTT
TRBV1,NA,NA,TRBJ2-1,CTSSQEGAGTSNNEQFF,TGCACCAGCAGCCAAGAAGGTGCCGGGACTAGCAACAATGAGCAGTTCTTC
TRBV6-1,NA,NA,TRBJ2-7,CASSDVVRDEQYF,TGTGCCAGCAGTGATGTAGTTCGGGACGAGCAGTACTTC
TRBV18,NA,TRBD1,TRBJ1-1,CASSPIQGADTEAFF,TGTGCCAGCTCACCGATACAGGGGGCAGACACTGAAGCTTTCTTT
TRBV2,NA,NA,TRBJ1-5,CASSEAEPGIGGNQPQHF,TGTGCCAGCAGTGAAGCGGAGCCGGGAATAGGGGGTAATCAGCCCCAGCATTTT
TRBV25-1,NA,NA,TRBJ1-6,CASSEAAAYSPLHF,TGTGCCAGCAGTGAAGCGGCAGCGTATTCACCCCTCCACTTT
TRBV9,few,TRBD1,TRBJ2-7,CASSGETGSSYEQYF,TGTGCCAGCAGCGGAGAGACAGGGAGCTCCTACGAGCAGTACTTC
TRBV2,once,TRBD1,TRBJ1-2,CASIGQGARGYTF,TGTGCCAGCATTGGACAGGGTGCCCGAGGCTACACCTTC
TRBV9,NA,NA,TRBJ1-6,CASSVGHPGQLDNSPLHF,TGTGCCAGCAGCGTTGGCCATCCTGGACAGCTAGATAATTCACCCCTCCACTTT
TRBV12-3/TRBV12-4,NA,NA,TRBJ1-1,CASSSGQTEAFF,TGTGCCAGCAGTTCTGGACAGACTGAAGCTTTCTTT
TRBV5-1,once,NA,TRBJ2-2,CASRSAWELFF,TGCGCCAGCAGGAGTGCCTGGGAGCTGTTTTTT
TRBV29-1,NA,NA,TRBJ1-4,CSVCPGTKKREKLFF,TGCAGCGTCTGCCCCGGGACAAAAAAGAGGGAAAAACTGTTTTTT